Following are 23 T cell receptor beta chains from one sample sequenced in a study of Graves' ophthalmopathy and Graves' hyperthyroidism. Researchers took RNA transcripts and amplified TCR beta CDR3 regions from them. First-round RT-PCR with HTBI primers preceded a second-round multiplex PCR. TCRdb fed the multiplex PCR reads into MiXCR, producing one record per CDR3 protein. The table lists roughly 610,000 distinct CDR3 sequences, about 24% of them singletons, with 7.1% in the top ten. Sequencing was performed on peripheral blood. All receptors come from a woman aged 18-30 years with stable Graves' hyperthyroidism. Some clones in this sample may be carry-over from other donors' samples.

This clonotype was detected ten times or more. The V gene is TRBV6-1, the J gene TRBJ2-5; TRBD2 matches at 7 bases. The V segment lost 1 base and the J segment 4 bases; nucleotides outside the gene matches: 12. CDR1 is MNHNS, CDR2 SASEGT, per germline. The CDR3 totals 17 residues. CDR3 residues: CASSEDPSGPTGETQYF. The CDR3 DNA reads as TGTGCCAGCAGTGAAGATCCTAGCGGTCCGACCGGAGAGACCCAGTACTTC.

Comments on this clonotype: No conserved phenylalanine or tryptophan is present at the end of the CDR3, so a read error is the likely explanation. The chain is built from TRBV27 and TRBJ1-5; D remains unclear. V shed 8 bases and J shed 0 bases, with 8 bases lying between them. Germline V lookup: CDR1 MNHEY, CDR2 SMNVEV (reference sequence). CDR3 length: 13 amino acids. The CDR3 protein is CASCSDSNQPQHL. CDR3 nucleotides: TGTGCCAGCTGTTCAGATAGCAATCAGCCCCAGCATCTT.

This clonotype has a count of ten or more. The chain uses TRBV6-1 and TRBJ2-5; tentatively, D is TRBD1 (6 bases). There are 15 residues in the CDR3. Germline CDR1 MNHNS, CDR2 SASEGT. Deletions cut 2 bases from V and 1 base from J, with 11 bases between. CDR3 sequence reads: CASSESWGLQETQYF. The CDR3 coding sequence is TGTGCCAGCAGTGAATCTTGGGGGCTCCAAGAGACCCAGTACTTC.

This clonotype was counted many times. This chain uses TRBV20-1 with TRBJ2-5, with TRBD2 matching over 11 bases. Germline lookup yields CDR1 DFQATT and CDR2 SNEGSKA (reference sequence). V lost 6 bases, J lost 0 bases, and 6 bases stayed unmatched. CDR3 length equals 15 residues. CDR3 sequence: CSAQLAGAYQETQYF. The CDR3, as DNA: TGCAGTGCGCAACTAGCGGGGGCCTACCAAGAGACCCAGTACTTC.

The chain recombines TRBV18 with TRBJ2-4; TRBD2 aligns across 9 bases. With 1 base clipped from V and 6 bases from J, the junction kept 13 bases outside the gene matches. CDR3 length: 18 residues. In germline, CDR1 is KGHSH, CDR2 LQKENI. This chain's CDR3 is CASSPLPSGTSRLNIQYF. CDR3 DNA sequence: TGTGCCAGCTCACCACTCCCTAGCGGGACTTCTCGTTTAAACATTCAGTACTTC.

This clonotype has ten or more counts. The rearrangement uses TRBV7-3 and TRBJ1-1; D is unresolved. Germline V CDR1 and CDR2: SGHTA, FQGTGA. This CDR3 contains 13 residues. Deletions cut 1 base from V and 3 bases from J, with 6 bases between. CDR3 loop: CASSLRGYTEAFF. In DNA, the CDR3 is TGTGCCAGCAGCTTAAGGGGTTACACTGAAGCTTTCTTT.

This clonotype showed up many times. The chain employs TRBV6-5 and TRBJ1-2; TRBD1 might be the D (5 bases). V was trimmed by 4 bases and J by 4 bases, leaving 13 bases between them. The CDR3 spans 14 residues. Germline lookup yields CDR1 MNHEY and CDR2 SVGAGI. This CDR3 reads CASSFLDTLYGYTF. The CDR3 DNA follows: TGTGCCAGCAGTTTCCTGGACACGCTCTATGGCTACACCTTC.

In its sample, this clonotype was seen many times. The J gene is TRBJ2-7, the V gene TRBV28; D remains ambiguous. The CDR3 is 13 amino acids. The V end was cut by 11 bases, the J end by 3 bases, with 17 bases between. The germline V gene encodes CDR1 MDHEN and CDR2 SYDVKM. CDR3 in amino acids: CAARSEVNYEQYF. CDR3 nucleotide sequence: TGTGCCGCGAGGAGTGAGGTGAACTACGAGCAGTACTTC.

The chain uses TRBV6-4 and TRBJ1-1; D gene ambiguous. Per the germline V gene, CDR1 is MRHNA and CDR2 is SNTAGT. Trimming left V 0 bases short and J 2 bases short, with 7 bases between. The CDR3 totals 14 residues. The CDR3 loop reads CASSDSYGNTEAFF. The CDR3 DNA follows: TGTGCCAGCAGTGACTCGTACGGTAACACTGAAGCTTTCTTT.

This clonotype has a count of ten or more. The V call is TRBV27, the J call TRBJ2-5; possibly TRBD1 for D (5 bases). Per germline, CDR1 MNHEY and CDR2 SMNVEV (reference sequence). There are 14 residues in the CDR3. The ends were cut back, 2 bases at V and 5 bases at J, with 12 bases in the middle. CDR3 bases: TGTGCCAGCAGTTTACAGGGTTTGAGTGAGACCCAGTACTTC. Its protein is CASSLQGLSETQYF.

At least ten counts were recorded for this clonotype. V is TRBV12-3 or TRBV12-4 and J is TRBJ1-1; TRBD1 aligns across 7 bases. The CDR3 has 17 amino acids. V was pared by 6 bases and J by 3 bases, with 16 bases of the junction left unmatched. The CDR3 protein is CASSPQLDRVVDTEAFF. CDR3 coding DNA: TGTGCCAGCAGCCCCCAACTTGACAGGGTGGTGGACACTGAAGCTTTCTTT.

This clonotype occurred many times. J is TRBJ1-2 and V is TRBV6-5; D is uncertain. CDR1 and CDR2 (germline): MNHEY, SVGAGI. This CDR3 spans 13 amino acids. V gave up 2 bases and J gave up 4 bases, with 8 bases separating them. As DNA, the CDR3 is TGTGCCAGCAGTTACAACTATATCTATGGCTACACCTTC. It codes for CASSYNYIYGYTF.

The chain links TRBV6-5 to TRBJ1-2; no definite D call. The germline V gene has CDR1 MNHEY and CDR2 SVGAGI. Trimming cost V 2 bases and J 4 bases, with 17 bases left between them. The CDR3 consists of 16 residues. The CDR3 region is CASSYLQSKGGYGYTF. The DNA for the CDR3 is TGTGCCAGCAGTTACCTCCAGAGTAAAGGTGGCTATGGCTACACCTTC.

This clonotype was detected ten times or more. The CDR3 spells CASSGGADIQYF. For the CDR3, the DNA is TGTGCCAGCAGTGGGGGGGCGGACATTCAGTACTTC. The chain recombines TRBV25-1 with TRBJ2-4, with D perhaps assigned TRBD1 or TRBD2 (6 bases each). The V gene lost 4 bases and the J gene lost 8 bases, with 9 bases spanning the gap. Germline V lookup: CDR1 MGHDK, CDR2 SYGVNS. The CDR3 has 12 residues.

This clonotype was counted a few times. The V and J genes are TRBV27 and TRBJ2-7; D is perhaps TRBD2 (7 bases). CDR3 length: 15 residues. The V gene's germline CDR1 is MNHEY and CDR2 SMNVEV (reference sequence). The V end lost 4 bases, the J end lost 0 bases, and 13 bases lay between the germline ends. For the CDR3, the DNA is TGTGCCAGCAGTTCGGATGGGGGGGCCTCCTACGAGCAGTACTTC. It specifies CASSSDGGASYEQYF.

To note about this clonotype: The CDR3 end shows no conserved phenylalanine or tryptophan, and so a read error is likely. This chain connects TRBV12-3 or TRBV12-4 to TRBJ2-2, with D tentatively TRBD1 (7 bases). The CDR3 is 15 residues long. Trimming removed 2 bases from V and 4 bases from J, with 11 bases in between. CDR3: CASSLRQGGTGELFL. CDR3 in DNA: TGTGCCAGCAGTTTAAGGCAGGGGGGCACCGGGGAGCTGTTTTTG.

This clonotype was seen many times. Here the CDR3 reads CASSDIGAFF. The CDR3 DNA follows: TGTGCCAGCAGTGATATAGGAGCTTTCTTT. V is TRBV28 and J is TRBJ1-1; D uncertain. Trimming removed 5 bases at V and 10 bases at J, with 8 bases between. The CDR3 consists of 10 residues. CDR1 and CDR2 from the germline V gene are MDHEN and SYDVKM.

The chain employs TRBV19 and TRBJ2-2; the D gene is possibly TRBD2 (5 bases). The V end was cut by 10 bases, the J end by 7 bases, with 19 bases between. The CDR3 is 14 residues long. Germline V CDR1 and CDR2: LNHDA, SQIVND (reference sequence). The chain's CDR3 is CATSGISWGGELFF. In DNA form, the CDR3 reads TGTGCCACCTCCGGGATCTCTTGGGGCGGGGAGCTGTTTTTT.

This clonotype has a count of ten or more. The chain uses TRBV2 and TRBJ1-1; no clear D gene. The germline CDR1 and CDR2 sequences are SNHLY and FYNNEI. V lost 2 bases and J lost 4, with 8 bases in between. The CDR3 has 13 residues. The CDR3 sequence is CASSEFRATEAFF. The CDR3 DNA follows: TGTGCCAGCAGTGAATTCCGGGCCACTGAAGCTTTCTTT.

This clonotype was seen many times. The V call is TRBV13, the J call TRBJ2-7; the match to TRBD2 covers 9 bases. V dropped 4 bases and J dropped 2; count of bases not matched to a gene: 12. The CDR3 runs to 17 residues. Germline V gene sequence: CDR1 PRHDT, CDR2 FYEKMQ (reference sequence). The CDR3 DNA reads TGTGCCAGCAGCTCTCTCGTGGCTAGCGGGAACACCTACGAGCAGTACTTC. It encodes CASSSLVASGNTYEQYF.

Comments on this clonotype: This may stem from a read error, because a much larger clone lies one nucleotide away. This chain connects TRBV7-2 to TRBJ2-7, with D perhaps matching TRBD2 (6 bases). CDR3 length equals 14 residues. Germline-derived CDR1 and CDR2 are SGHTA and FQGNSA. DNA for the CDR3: TGTGTCAGCAGCTTATTTCGGGGGTCCATCGAGCAGTACTTC. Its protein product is CVSSLFRGSIEQYF. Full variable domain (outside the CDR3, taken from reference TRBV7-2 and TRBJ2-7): GAGVSQSPSNKVTEKGKDVELRCDPISGHTALYWYRQSLGQGLEFLIYFQGNSAPDKSGLPSDRFSAERTGGSVSTLTIQRTQQEDSAVYLCVSSLFRGSIEQYFGPGTRLTVT.

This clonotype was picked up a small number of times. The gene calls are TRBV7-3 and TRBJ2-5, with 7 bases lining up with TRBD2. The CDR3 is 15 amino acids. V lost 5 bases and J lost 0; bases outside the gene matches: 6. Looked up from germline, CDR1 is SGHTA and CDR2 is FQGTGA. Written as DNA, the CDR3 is TGTGCCAGCAGCAAGACAGCGGGAAACCAAGAGACCCAGTACTTC. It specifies CASSKTAGNQETQYF.

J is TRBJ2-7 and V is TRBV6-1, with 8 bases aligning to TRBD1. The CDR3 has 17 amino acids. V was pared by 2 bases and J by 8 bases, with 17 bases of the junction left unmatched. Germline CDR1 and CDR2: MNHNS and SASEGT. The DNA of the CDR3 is TGTGCCAGCAGTGAATTGGGAGGACAGGGACTCGAAGCGAAGCAGTACTTC. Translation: CASSELGGQGLEAKQYF.